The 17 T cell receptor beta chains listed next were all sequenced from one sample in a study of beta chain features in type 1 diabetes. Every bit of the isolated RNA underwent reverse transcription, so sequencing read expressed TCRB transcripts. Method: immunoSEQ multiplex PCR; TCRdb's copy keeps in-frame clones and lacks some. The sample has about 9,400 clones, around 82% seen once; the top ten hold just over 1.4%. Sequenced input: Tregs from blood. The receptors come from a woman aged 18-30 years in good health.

The chain's CDR3 is CASSPNGETDTQYF. The DNA of the CDR3 is TGTGCCAGCTCACCAAACGGGGAAACAGATACGCAGTATTTT. V and J are TRBV18 and TRBJ2-3; TRBD2 might be the D (5 bases). With 2 bases removed from V and 3 bases from J, the gap between germline ends came to 9 bases. The germline V gene has CDR1 KGHSH and CDR2 LQKENI. CDR3 length: 14 amino acids.

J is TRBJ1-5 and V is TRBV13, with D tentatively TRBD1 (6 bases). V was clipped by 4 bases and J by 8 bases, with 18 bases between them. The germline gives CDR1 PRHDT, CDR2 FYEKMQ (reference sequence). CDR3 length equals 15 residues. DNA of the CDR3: TGTGCCAGCAGCTCTAGCAGGGGAGTGGAAAAGCCCCAGCATTTT. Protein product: CASSSSRGVEKPQHF.

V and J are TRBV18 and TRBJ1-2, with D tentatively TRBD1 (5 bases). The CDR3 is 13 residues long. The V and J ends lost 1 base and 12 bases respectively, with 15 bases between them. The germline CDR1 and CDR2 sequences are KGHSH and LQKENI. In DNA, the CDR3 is TGTGCCAGCTCACCACGATCGGGGGAACCGGACACCTTC. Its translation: CASSPRSGEPDTF.

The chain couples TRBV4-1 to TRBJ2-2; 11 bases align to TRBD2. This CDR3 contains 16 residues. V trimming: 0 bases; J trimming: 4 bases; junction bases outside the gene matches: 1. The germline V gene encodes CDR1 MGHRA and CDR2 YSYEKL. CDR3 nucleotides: TGCGCCAGCAGCCAAGAACTAGCGGGGGCCACCGGGGAGCTGTTTTTT. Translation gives CASSQELAGATGELFF.

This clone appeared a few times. The CDR3 protein is CASSLGVGTSGSYNEQFF. Here the CDR3 DNA reads TGTGCCAGCAGCTTAGGAGTAGGGACTAGCGGCTCCTACAATGAGCAGTTCTTC. This sequence joins TRBV5-4 and TRBJ2-1; 11 positions agree with TRBD2. The CDR3 contains 18 residues. The germline V gene has CDR1 SGHNT and CDR2 YYREEE (reference sequence). Unmatched junction bases numbered 7, after V lost 2 bases and J lost 0 bases.

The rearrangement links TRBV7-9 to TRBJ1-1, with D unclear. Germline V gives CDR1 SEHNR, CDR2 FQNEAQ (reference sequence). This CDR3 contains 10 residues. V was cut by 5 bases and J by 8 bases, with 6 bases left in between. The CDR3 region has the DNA TGTGCCAGCAGCCGCGAAGAAGCTTTCTTT. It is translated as CASSREEAFF.

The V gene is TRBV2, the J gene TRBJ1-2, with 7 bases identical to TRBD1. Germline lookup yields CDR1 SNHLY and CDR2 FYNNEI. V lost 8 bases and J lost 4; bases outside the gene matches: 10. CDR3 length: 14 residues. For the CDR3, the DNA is TGTGCCAGCTCACGAACAGGGGCCATCTATGGCTACACCTTC. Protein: CASSRTGAIYGYTF.

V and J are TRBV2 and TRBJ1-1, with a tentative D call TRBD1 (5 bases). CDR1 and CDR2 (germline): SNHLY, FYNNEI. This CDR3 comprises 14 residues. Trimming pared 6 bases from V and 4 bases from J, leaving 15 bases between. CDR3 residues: CASSSDRVTTEAFF. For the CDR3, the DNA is TGTGCCAGCAGCTCAGACAGAGTTACCACTGAAGCTTTCTTT.

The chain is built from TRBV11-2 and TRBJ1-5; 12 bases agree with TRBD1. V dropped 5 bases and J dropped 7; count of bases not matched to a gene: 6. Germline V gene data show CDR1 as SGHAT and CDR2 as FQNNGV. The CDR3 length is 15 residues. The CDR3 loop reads CASSQGQGAWQPQHF. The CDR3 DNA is TGTGCCAGCAGCCAGGGACAGGGGGCCTGGCAGCCCCAGCATTTT. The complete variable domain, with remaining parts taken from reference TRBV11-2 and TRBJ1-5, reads EAGVAQSPRYKIIEKRQSVAFWCNPISGHATLYWYQQILGQGPKLLIQFQNNGVVDDSQLPKDRFSAERLKGVDSTLKIQPAKLEDSAVYLCASSQGQGAWQPQHFGDGTRLSIL.

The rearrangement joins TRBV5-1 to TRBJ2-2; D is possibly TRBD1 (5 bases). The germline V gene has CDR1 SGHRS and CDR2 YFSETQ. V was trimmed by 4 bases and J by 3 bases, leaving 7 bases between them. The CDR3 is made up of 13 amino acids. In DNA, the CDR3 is TGCGCCAGCAGCCTGACAGACACCGGGGAGCTGTTTTTT. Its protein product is CASSLTDTGELFF.

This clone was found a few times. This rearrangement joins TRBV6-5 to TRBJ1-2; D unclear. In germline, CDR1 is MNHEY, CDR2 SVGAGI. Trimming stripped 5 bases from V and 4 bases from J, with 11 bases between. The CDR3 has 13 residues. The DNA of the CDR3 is TGTGCCAGCAGTCGGACCGCGGGCTATGGCTACACCTTC. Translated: CASSRTAGYGYTF.

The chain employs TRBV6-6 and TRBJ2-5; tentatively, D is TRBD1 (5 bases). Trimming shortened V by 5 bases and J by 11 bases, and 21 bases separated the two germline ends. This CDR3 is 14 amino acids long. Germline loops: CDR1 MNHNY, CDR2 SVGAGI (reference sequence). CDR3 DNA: TGTGCCAGCAGTATTGATATTGGGGCTGTCGGGCAGTACTTC. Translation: CASSIDIGAVGQYF.

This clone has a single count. Written as DNA, the CDR3 is TGCGCCAGCAGCTTCGGACAGGGGGAGAATGGCTACACCTTC. It translates to CASSFGQGENGYTF. The rearrangement uses TRBV5-1 and TRBJ1-2, with 10 bases aligning to TRBD1. Germline loops: CDR1 SGHRS, CDR2 YFSETQ. CDR3 length equals 14 residues. V lost 2 bases, J lost 6 bases, and 4 bases stayed unmatched.

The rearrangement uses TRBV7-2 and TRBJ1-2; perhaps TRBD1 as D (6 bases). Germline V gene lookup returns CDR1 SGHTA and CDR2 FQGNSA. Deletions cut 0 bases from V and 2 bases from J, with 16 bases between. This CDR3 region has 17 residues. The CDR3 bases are TGTGCCAGCAGCTTAGCTCCCACAGGGTTAGGGAACTATGGCTACACCTTC. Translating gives CASSLAPTGLGNYGYTF.

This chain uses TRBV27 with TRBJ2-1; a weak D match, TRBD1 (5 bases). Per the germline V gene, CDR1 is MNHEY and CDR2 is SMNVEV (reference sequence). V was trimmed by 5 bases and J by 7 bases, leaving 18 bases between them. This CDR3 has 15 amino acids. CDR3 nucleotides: TGTGCCAGCAGTCTAGTCTTAGGGGTCGTTAATGAGCAGTTCTTC. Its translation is CASSLVLGVVNEQFF.

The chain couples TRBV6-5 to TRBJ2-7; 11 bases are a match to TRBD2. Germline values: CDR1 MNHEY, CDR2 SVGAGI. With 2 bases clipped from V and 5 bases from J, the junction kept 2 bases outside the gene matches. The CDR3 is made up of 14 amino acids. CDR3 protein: CASSYLGLADEQYF. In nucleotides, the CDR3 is TGTGCCAGCAGTTACCTGGGACTAGCGGACGAGCAGTACTTC.

In nucleotides, the CDR3 is TGTGCCAGCAGCCATGGGGGGGTGCGGGGAACTGAAGCTTTCTTT. Translation: CASSHGGVRGTEAFF. The chain joins TRBV7-2 to TRBJ1-1; D possibly corresponds to TRBD1 (5 bases). The CDR3 covers 15 residues. The V end was cut by 5 bases, the J end by 5 bases, with 18 bases between. Germline CDR1 reads SGHTA; CDR2 reads FQGNSA.